What follows are 6 T cell receptor beta chains derived from one specimen sequenced in a study of immune heterogeneity within non-small cell lung tumors. The authors used around 0.55 ug of bulk tumor genomic DNA per sample as template. Surgeons took several biopsies per primary tumor, spaced far apart, during surgery. The study enrolled patients with untreated, newly diagnosed non-small cell lung cancer who underwent curative surgery. Multiplex PCR amplified TCR beta CDR3 with 32 V and 13 J primers. TCRdb fed the multiplex PCR reads into MiXCR, producing one record per CDR3 protein. The table includes fewer than 10,000 distinct CDR3 sequences, 30% to 35% detected once. The sequencing sample was made of lung tumor tissue. The receptor set was obtained from a man in his fifties or sixties with non-small cell lung cancer.

This clonotype is labeled as medium-sized. CDR3 in DNA: TGCAGTGCCAAGGTTGGGGGACGACAAAATTCACCCCTCCACTTT. This gives the protein CSAKVGGRQNSPLHF. The chain is built from TRBV20-1 and TRBJ1-6, with D possibly TRBD1 on 5 matching bases. Germline lookup yields CDR1 DFQATT and CDR2 SNEGSKA (reference sequence). V lost 6 bases and J 7 bases, leaving 19 bases between the germline ends. The CDR3 spans 15 residues.

J is TRBJ2-1 and V is TRBV27; D is unclear. Germline CDR1 reads MNHEY; CDR2 reads SMNVEV (reference sequence). V gave up 0 bases and J gave up 8 bases, with 8 bases separating them. The CDR3 consists of 13 residues. The CDR3 sequence is CASSLSKMYEQFF. The CDR3 DNA is TGTGCCAGCAGTTTATCGAAGATGTATGAGCAGTTCTTC.

This clonotype was observed once. The rearrangement uses TRBV20-1 and TRBJ1-6, with TRBD1 matching 11 bases. This CDR3 is built from 12 residues. CDR1 is DFQATT, CDR2 SNEGSKA, per germline (reference sequence). With V trimmed by 6 bases and J by 17 bases, 9 bases remained unmatched. The DNA for the CDR3 is TGCAGTGCCCCAGGACAGGGGGCAACGATCCACTTT. Its translation: CSAPGQGATIHF.

This clonotype appeared many times. The chain employs TRBV12-3 or TRBV12-4 and TRBJ2-4; no reliable D call. V shed 2 bases and J shed 6 bases, with 11 bases lying between them. CDR3 length: 14 amino acids. The CDR3 nucleotides are TGTGCCAGCAGTTTATCAGGCGTCGCAAACATTCAGTACTTC. Residues: CASSLSGVANIQYF.

CDR3 bases: TGTGCCTGGAGTGCCCCTTGGGGGGTGGGCAGCATTAGTTCCTACGAGCAGTACTTC. Translation gives CAWSAPWGVGSISSYEQYF. V gene TRBV30 combines with J gene TRBJ2-7; possible D gene TRBD2, 6 bases. CDR1 is GTSNPN, CDR2 SVGIG, per germline (reference sequence). V was shortened by 1 base and J by 1 base, with 26 bases between the two germline ends. The CDR3 is 19 amino acids.

The chain recombines TRBV20-1 with TRBJ2-7; D not resolved. The CDR3 is made up of 15 amino acids. The V and J ends lost 0 bases and 3 bases respectively, with 15 bases between them. Germline lookup yields CDR1 DFQATT and CDR2 SNEGSKA (reference sequence). CDR3 nucleotides: TGCAGTGCTAGAGATGAGGCAGCGTCAAGCTACGAGCAGTACTTC. Encoded protein: CSARDEAASSYEQYF.